This T cell receptor (beta chain) was captured by sequencing in a study of blood T cell repertoires in COVID-19. At the level of the study: The United States, Italy and Spain were the sources of the acute and convalescent COVID-19 samples. T cells, B-cell-depleted T cells, or PBMCs provided the cDNA or gDNA that served as material.

This CDR3 is built from 15 residues. Germline CDR1 is GTSNPN and CDR2 is SVGIG (reference sequence). Between the trimmed V and J ends, which lost 7 bases and 0 bases, there was a span of 15 bases. As processed by the authors: How many nucleated cells were present was estimated from reference gene primer amplification. Here immunoSEQ multiplex PCR was the method, and the copy in TCRdb shows in-frame clones only, minus some. The V and J calls and clone size are taken from that table; D and trimming were inferred from the DNA. This sample has 77,000 or so clones, with roughly 80% found just once. One Seattle source followed patients from active infection through their disease course.

The sequence was obtained from a man younger than 45 with COVID-19, enrolled during active disease. The chain recombines TRBV30 with TRBJ2-2, with a weak D call TRBD1 (6 bases). The sample was peripheral blood. This CDR3 is CASTQGTSNTGELFF. The CDR3 DNA is TGTGCCTCCACCCAAGGGACATCGAACACCGGGGAGCTGTTTTTT.